This T cell receptor beta chain was found in a study of shared clonotypes between healthy human individuals. Remarks on this clone: Its antigen is unknown.

V was clipped by 6 bases and J by 7 bases; unmatched bases: 6. CDR1 and CDR2 (germline): SGHNT, YYREEE (reference sequence). The CDR3 is 13 amino acids. Overall study findings and caveats: Several donors showed sharing of around 5% of naive CD4 clonotypes.

The data were produced by immunoSEQ multiplex PCR, yet TCRdb's version contains in-frame clones alone and is incomplete. The sample lists approximately 980,000 clones, less than 85% seen once, with about 1.5% in the top ten. The specimen was memory CD4+ T cells sorted from blood. Subset: CD45RA-negative fraction. The sequence came from a young man in good health. The chain combines TRBV5-4 with TRBJ2-1; 8 nucleotides match TRBD1. CDR3 nucleotide sequence: TGTGCCAGCAAAGGACAGGGTGGAAATGAGCAGTTCTTC. This encodes CASKGQGGNEQFF.